This T cell receptor beta chain was found in a study of radiation and T cells in renal cell carcinoma. Study as a whole: Nephrectomy followed 15 Gy stereotactic body radiation by 4 weeks. Overall study findings and caveats: In blood, top tumor clones expanded by 2 weeks, shrinking by 4. Baseline intratumoral clonotype presence is unknown without pretreatment biopsies.

Data came from immunoSEQ multiplex PCR; TCRdb stores just in-frame clones and leaves some out. This repertoire shows about 150,000 clones, roughly 90% found once; its top ten account for approximately 13%. Comments on this clone: Antigen specificity is unknown.

This CDR3 region has 15 residues. Looked up from germline, CDR1 is LNHDA and CDR2 is SQIVND (reference sequence). Trimming stripped 7 bases from V and 0 bases from J, with 13 bases between. Time point denoted: blood 2 weeks post-SBRT. Treatment meaning: 15 Gy SBRT to primary tumor, nephrectomy 4 weeks later. Blood was sampled at baseline, 2 weeks and 4 weeks after SBRT. This sequence joins TRBV19 and TRBJ1-5; no definite D call. The input for sequencing was blood, taken from a patient whose treatment included radiotherapy and nephrectomy. The sequence was obtained from a woman in her fifties or sixties with renal cell carcinoma. The CDR3 DNA is TGTGCCAGTAACCTCGGAAGTTATAGCAATCAGCCCCAGCATTTT. This codes for CASNLGSYSNQPQHF.